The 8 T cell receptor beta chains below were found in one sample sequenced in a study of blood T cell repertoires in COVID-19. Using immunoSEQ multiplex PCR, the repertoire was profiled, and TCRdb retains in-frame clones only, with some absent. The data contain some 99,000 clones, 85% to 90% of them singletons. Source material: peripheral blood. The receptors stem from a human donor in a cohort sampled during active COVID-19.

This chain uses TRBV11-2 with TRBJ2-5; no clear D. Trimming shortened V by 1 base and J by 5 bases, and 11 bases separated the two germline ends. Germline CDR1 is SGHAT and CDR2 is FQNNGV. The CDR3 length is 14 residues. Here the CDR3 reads CASSLVWPPETQYF. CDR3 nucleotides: TGTGCCAGCAGCTTAGTTTGGCCCCCGGAGACCCAGTACTTC.

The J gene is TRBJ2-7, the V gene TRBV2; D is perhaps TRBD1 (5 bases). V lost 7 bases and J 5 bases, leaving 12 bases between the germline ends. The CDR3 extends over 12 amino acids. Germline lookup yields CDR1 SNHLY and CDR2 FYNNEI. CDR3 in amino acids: CASKGQVDEQYF. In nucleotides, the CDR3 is TGTGCCAGCAAGGGGCAGGTGGACGAGCAGTACTTC. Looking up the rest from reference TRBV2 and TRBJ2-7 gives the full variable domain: EPEVTQTPSHQVTQMGQEVILRCVPISNHLYFYWYRQILGQKVEFLVSFYNNEISEKSEIFDDQFSVERPDGSNFTLKIRSTKLEDSAMYFCASKGQVDEQYFGPGTRLTVT.

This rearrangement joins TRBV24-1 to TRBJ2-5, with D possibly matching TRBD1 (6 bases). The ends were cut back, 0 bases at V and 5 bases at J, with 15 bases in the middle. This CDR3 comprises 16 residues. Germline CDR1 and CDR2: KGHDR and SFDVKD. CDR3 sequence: CATSDLQGLGIETQYF. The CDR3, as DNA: TGTGCCACCAGTGATTTGCAGGGGCTAGGGATCGAGACCCAGTACTTC.

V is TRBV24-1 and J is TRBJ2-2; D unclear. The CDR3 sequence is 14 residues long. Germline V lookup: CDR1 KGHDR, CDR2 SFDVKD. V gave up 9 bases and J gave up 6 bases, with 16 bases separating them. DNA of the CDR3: TGTGCCACCGCCGCACAGTGGTGGCCCGGGGAGCTGTTTTTT. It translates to CATAAQWWPGELFF.

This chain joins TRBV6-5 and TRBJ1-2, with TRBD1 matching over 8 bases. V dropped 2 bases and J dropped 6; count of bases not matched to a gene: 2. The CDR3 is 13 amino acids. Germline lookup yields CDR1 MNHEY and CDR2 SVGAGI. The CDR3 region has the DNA TGTGCCAGCAGTTACCTACAGGGGGATGGCTACACCTTC. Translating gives CASSYLQGDGYTF.

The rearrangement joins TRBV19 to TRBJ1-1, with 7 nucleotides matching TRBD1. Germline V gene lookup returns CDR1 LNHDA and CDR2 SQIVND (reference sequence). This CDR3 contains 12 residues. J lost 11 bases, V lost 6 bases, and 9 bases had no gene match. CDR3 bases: TGTGCCAGTAGCGTCGACAGGGCTAGGGCTTTCTTT. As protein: CASSVDRARAFF.

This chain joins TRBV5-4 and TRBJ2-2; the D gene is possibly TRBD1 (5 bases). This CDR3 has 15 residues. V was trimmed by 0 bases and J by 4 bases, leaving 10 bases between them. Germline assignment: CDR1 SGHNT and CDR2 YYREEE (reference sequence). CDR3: CASSLARQSTGELFF. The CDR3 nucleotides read TGTGCCAGCAGCTTGGCTCGACAGAGCACCGGGGAGCTGTTTTTT.

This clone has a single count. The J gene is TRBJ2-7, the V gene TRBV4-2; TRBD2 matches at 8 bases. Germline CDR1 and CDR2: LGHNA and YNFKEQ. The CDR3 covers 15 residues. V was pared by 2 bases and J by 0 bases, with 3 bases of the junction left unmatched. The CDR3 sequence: CASSQTTSASYEQYF. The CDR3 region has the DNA TGTGCCAGCAGCCAAACGACTAGCGCCTCCTACGAGCAGTACTTC.